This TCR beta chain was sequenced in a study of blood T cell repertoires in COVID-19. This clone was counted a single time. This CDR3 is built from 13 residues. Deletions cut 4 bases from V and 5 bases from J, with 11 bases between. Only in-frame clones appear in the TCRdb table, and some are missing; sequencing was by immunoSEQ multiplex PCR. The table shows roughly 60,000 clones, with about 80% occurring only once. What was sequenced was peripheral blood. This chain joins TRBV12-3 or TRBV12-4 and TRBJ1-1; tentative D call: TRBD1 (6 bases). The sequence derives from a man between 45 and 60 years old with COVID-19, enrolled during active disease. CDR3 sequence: CASSSQGTTEAFF. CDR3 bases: TGTGCCAGCAGTTCACAGGGTACTACTGAAGCTTTCTTT.